The present T cell receptor beta chain was sequenced within a study of blood T cell repertoires in COVID-19 (dated by TCRdb to about 2020). Describing the broader study: Collaborator samples came from the United States, Italy and Spain and covered acute and convalescent phases of COVID-19. The prospective study material was composed of cDNA or gDNA derived from T cells, B-cell-depleted T cells, or PBMCs. Deeply sampled blood TCRbeta repertoires from subjects exposed to, actively infected with, or recovered from COVID-19 were included in the dataset. The repertoires were released in a freely available public database intended as a resource for research on the immune response to SARS-CoV-2. Samples were obtained from the ongoing ImmuneRACE study (first 160 participants) and from about 1,300 subjects provided by 6 global collaborators. Nearly every sample came with metadata listing a de-identified subject ID, COVID-19 status, age in years and sex. HLA class I and class II types, where available, came from metadata supplied by the sample provider rather than from assay-based typing. General findings and caveats noted by the study authors: Clinical and demographic metadata were provided uncurated, with the amount varying by source and participant.

Collaborating institutions collected whole blood in K2EDTA tubes following their own protocols. For TCRbeta analysis, collaborators shipped samples in one of three forms: frozen whole blood, isolated PBMCs, or DNA extracted from either of those sample types. In the case of this clone: Its cognate antigen has yet to be identified. Within one base of it there is no much larger clone, and no base qualities were kept.

The immunoSEQ Assay, a bias-controlled multiplex PCR, was used to amplify TCRbeta CDR3 regions from genomic DNA. The original methods were these. The number of nucleated cells in each sample was estimated from the amplification of reference gene primers within the assay. To quantify the absolute abundance of each unique TCRbeta CDR3 rearrangement, sequence reads were collapsed and filtered. For each sample, productive Simpson clonality was calculated as the square root of Simpson's diversity index across productive rearrangements. The source is immuneACCESS, and TCRdb retained only in-frame sequences with V and J called. Part of the clones is not carried over; for the studies checked, unresolved V genes explain less than half of this, and the remainder is unexplained. For V, J and clone size, that table is used; D and trimming come from the DNA. The sample table holds approximately 210,000 clones, of which approximately 80% were seen once. The ten biggest clones cover 15% to 20% of the sample.

Sequencing input: peripheral blood. The TCR sequence derives from a human donor in a cohort sampled during active COVID-19.

The sequence in DNA is TGTGCCAGCAGTTTACCGGACAGGGAACACTACGGGAGCAATCAGCCCCAGCATTTT. Translation gives CASSLPDREHYGSNQPQHF. The V and J segments used are TRBV28 and TRBJ1-5; TRBD1 matches 8 bases in the middle. The CDR3 runs 19 residues from the cysteine to the phenylalanine. The entry retains the CDR3 DNA only, 57 bases that are in frame from base 1. V loses 2 bases at its end and J loses 1 base; junction bases beyond the gene matches: 13. As encoded in the germline V gene, CDR1 is MDHEN while CDR2 is SYDVKM.